The 20 T cell receptor beta chains below all came from one sample that was sequenced in a study of blood T cells in healthy people across ages. Using a J-beta primer mix together with a sample-barcoded 5' primer, a second PCR was run for roughly 6 to 11 cycles. TCRdb redid the calling of the 5' RACE reads with MiXCR, one entry per CDR3 protein. There are around 620,000 distinct CDR3 sequences in the sample; roughly 28% occur only once, and around 18% lies in the top ten. Input material: blood. Receptors were obtained from a woman aged 70-85 years in good health.

CDR3 residues: CASSHYRGQRRNGYTF. For the CDR3, the DNA is TGCGCCAGCAGTCATTACAGGGGGCAGAGGCGGAATGGCTACACCTTC. The rearrangement joins TRBV23-1 to TRBJ1-2; 9 positions match TRBD1. TRBV23-1 is assigned to the ORF class and has an uncertain function. V lost 3 bases to trimming and J lost 6 bases; unmatched junction nucleotides: 11. The CDR3 contains 16 residues.

This chain links TRBV2 with TRBJ2-5; D may match TRBD1 or TRBD2 (5 bases each). The germline V and J ends were trimmed by 7 bases and 1 base, with 16 bases remaining between them. The CDR3 loop spans 15 amino acids. Germline values: CDR1 SNHLY, CDR2 FYNNEI. This CDR3 reads CASTRPGTPQETQYF. CDR3 DNA sequence: TGTGCCAGCACACGTCCAGGGACGCCCCAAGAGACCCAGTACTTC.

This chain links TRBV7-2 with TRBJ1-5; D not certain. The V end was cut by 4 bases, the J end by 9 bases, with 13 bases between. The CDR3 spans 13 residues. Germline V gene data show CDR1 as SGHTA and CDR2 as FQGNSA. In nucleotides, the CDR3 is TGTGCCAGCAGCTCCCTGTTGGCCGGGCCCCAGCATTTT. It codes for CASSSLLAGPQHF. The full variable domain, its missing parts supplied by reference TRBV7-2 and TRBJ1-5, is GAGVSQSPSNKVTEKGKDVELRCDPISGHTALYWYRQSLGQGLEFLIYFQGNSAPDKSGLPSDRFSAERTGGSVSTLTIQRTQQEDSAVYLCASSSLLAGPQHFGDGTRLSIL.

On this clonotype: The final CDR3 position lacks the conserved phenylalanine or tryptophan, pointing to a likely read error. V and J are TRBV9 and TRBJ2-4, with 7 bases aligning to TRBD1. The CDR3 has 12 residues. Germline trimming cut 1 base from V and 8 bases from J; bases unmatched to any gene: 0. Germline CDR1 is SGDLS and CDR2 is YYNGEE. The CDR3 sequence is CASSVQGDIQYL. In nucleotides, the CDR3 is TGTGCCAGCAGCGTACAGGGGGACATTCAGTACCTC.

J is TRBJ1-1 and V is TRBV3-1; 7 nucleotides line up with TRBD1. V lost 3 bases, J lost 11 bases, and 6 bases stayed unmatched. From germline, CDR1 is LGHDT and CDR2 YNNKEL (reference sequence). The CDR3 is 12 residues long. CDR3 nucleotide sequence: TGTGCCAGCAGCCACCTACAGGGGTGGGCTTTCTTT. This translates into CASSHLQGWAFF. The full variable domain, rest sourced from reference TRBV3-1 and TRBJ1-1, is DTAVSQTPKYLVTQMGNDKSIKCEQNLGHDTMYWYKQDSKKFLKIMFSYNNKELIINETVPNRFSPKSPDKAHLNLHINSLELGDSAVYFCASSHLQGWAFFGQGTRLTVV.

The V and J genes are TRBV5-1 and TRBJ2-2; no reliable D call. The CDR3 totals 15 residues. Germline V gives CDR1 SGHRS, CDR2 YFSETQ. The V end was cut by 0 bases, the J end by 1 base, with 7 bases between. In DNA, the CDR3 is TGCGCCAGCAGCTTGGTTGAGAGGAACACCGGGGAGCTGTTTTTT. It is translated as CASSLVERNTGELFF.

The sample holds a few counts of this clonotype. The chain recombines TRBV7-2 with TRBJ2-5, with D perhaps TRBD2 (7 bases). The CDR3 has 15 residues. V lost 5 bases, J lost 5 bases, and 18 bases lay in between. CDR1 is SGHTA, CDR2 FQGNSA, per germline. CDR3 nucleotides: TGTGCCAGCAGCCCGAAACGGGGGGCTGGGGAGACCCAGTACTTC. It encodes CASSPKRGAGETQYF.

The V gene is TRBV27, the J gene TRBJ2-7; TRBD1 matches 11 bases. The CDR3 length is 15 residues. CDR1 and CDR2 from the germline V gene are MNHEY and SMNVEV (reference sequence). J was trimmed by 6 bases and V by 6 bases; bases with no gene match: 10. CDR3 sequence: CASSRFTGTGGEQYF. CDR3 nucleotides: TGTGCCAGCAGCCGCTTCACCGGGACAGGGGGCGAGCAGTACTTC.

The chain links TRBV20-1 to TRBJ1-3, with D maybe TRBD1 (6 bases). The CDR3 totals 15 residues. The germline CDR1 and CDR2 sequences are DFQATT and SNEGSKA (reference sequence). Trimming cost V 6 bases and J 1 base, with 16 bases left between them. The CDR3 region has the DNA TGCAGTGCCCGTGATCGGACAGCTTCTGGAAACACCATATATTTT. It specifies CSARDRTASGNTIYF.

The chain employs TRBV20-1 and TRBJ2-1; weak D call: TRBD2 (7 bases). The CDR3 spans 15 residues. Germline CDR1 reads DFQATT; CDR2 reads SNEGSKA (reference sequence). V was trimmed by 3 bases and J by 4 bases, leaving 16 bases between them. This CDR3 is CSASVGGGLYNEQFF. CDR3 bases: TGCAGTGCTAGTGTTGGCGGGGGCCTATACAATGAGCAGTTCTTC.

The gene calls are TRBV9 and TRBJ1-2; 7 nucleotides agree with TRBD1. The CDR3 totals 15 residues. Germline V gene lookup returns CDR1 SGDLS and CDR2 YYNGEE. The trim removed 3 bases at V and 0 bases at J, leaving 5 bases unmatched. As DNA, the CDR3 is TGTGCCAGCAGCGAGGGGGCCGAAACTAACTATGGCTACACCTTC. Protein: CASSEGAETNYGYTF.

The gene calls are TRBV27 and TRBJ2-1, with 8 bases matching TRBD2. The better agreement between TRBJ2-7 and the DNA end casts doubt on the J call. The germline V gene encodes CDR1 MNHEY and CDR2 SMNVEV (reference sequence). This CDR3 contains 15 residues. CDR3 DNA sequence: TGTGCCAGCAGTTCCGTGGGGGCGGGAGGCTACGAGCAGTACTTC. Protein sequence: CASSSVGAGGYEQYF.

This clonotype was counted many times. The chain uses TRBV5-1 and TRBJ2-1; 14 bases map to TRBD2. Germline V CDR1 and CDR2: SGHRS, YFSETQ. J was trimmed by 0 bases and V by 4 bases; bases with no gene match: 3. The CDR3 length is 17 residues. The CDR3 DNA reads TGCGCCAGCAGCATAGGACTAGCGGGGGGCTCCTACAATGAGCAGTTCTTC. Translated: CASSIGLAGGSYNEQFF.

The chain has TRBV12-3 or TRBV12-4 and TRBJ2-5; TRBD2 agrees at 9 bases. The CDR3 consists of 16 residues. After removal of 5 bases from V and 1 base from J, the junction contained 8 bases not matched to a gene. The CDR3 DNA reads as TGTGCCAGCAGTGGAGGTAGCGGGGGTTCCCAAGAGACCCAGTACTTC. Encoded protein: CASSGGSGGSQETQYF.

This clonotype appeared a few times. The genes are TRBV20-1 and TRBJ2-7, with D perhaps TRBD1 (6 bases). This CDR3 is 12 amino acids long. V lost 1 base to trimming and J lost 5 bases, with 9 bases between them. From germline, CDR1 is DFQATT and CDR2 SNEGSKA (reference sequence). The CDR3 DNA sequence: TGCAGTGCTAGAGGGACAGCGCACGAGCAGTACTTC. This codes for CSARGTAHEQYF.

This chain connects TRBV6-6 to TRBJ2-7; perhaps TRBD2 as D (5 bases). Trimming stripped 0 bases from V and 1 base from J, with 10 bases between. The CDR3 sequence is 15 residues long. Germline V gene lookup returns CDR1 MNHNY and CDR2 SVGAGI (reference sequence). The CDR3 is CASSYSASRSYEQYF. The CDR3 nucleotides read TGTGCCAGCAGTTACTCGGCTAGCAGGTCCTACGAGCAGTACTTC.

The rearrangement links TRBV11-2 to TRBJ1-2; unclear D gene. Trimming took off 4 bases at V and 4 bases at J, with 13 bases between the two ends. The CDR3 consists of 14 residues. Germline V CDR1 and CDR2: SGHAT, FQNNGV. CDR3 coding DNA: TGTGCCAGCAGCTCCCCCCCTATATTCTATGGCTACACCTTC. It is translated as CASSSPPIFYGYTF.

This clonotype was detected a few times. V and J are TRBV2 and TRBJ2-1, with D possibly being TRBD2 (5 bases). The germline gives CDR1 SNHLY, CDR2 FYNNEI. The V and J ends lost 8 bases and 8 bases respectively, with 7 bases between them. The CDR3 spans 10 residues. The CDR3 here is CASGGYEQFF. The DNA of the CDR3 is TGTGCCAGCGGAGGCTATGAGCAGTTCTTC.

V is TRBV10-3 and J is TRBJ2-5, with 10 bases matching TRBD2. The DNA end favors TRBJ2-1, so the J call may be wrong. CDR1 and CDR2 (germline): ENHRY, SYGVKD. This CDR3 is 14 amino acids long. The CDR3 here is CAISPSGGHNEQFF. The CDR3 bases are TGTGCCATCAGCCCTAGCGGGGGCCACAATGAGCAGTTCTTC.

This clonotype was observed many times. The J gene is TRBJ1-2, the V gene TRBV21-1; the D call of TRBD1 is as the table states it, not checked on the DNA. TRBV21-1 is assigned pseudogene status. The CDR3 runs 13 residues. The CDR3 protein is CASSKNGQGICTF. Here the CDR3 DNA reads TGTGCCAGCAGCAAAAACGGGCAGGGAATTTGCACCTTC.